This T cell receptor beta chain was found in a study of T cell responses to AZD1222 COVID-19 vaccine listed by TCRdb under 2021. Study-level background: Because spike-specific TCR depth and breadth did not differ between the two schedules, AZD1222 recipients who got a second dose at roughly 4 weeks were pooled with those who got a second dose at roughly 12 weeks. TCR sequencing covered over 230 trial participants: 200 to 220 given two doses of AZD1222 and 26 given two doses of MenACWY control vaccine. Trial participants were enrolled into age subgroups of 18-55, 56-69 and 70-plus years, which contained approximately 150, 30 and 60 TCR-sequenced participants, respectively. General findings and caveats noted by the study authors: Conclusions about previously exposed vaccinees are limited, since just six AZD1222 recipients were seropositive for SARS-CoV-2 at baseline. Spike-specific TCR breadth and depth rose significantly after two AZD1222 doses compared with day 0 and with MenACWY recipients. Because no day 14 peak-response samples were available, repertoires were characterized only after the peak T cell response. Reportedly, almost half of the unique spike-specific TCRs recognized epitopes lying outside the regions that are mutated in the B.1.351 and B.1.1.7 variants. CD4 TCRs associated with the vaccine covered the entire spike protein, and the dominant responses were in regions 160-218 and 743-854. In the small 56-69-year group, the increase in depth fell short of significance, most likely because of low power. Most participants were white British and females outnumbered males, and the authors suggested that clonal diversity may have been underestimated.

Sequences KGHSH (CDR1) and LQKENI (CDR2) are obtained from the germline V gene. The CDR3 measures 16 amino acids from cysteine to phenylalanine. The sequence is cut down to CDR3 DNA, 48 bases in frame from base 1. The V end gives up 1 base and the J end 3 bases, leaving 5 bases in the junction not matched to a gene. The CDR3 regions of human TCRbeta chains were analyzed by immunosequencing. Processing in the source paper ran as follows. Repertoire TCRs were matched against a reference library of SARS-CoV-2-specific TCRs generated with the MIRA antigen-specificity platform. Breadth meant the fraction of unique TCRs that were SARS-CoV-2-associated, whereas depth meant the fraction of total T cells that were SARS-CoV-2-associated. Using the MIRA data, each spike-specific TCR was mapped to the spike region that the TCR reacts to and placed in a CD4 or CD8 class. Log10-transformed breadth and depth values were compared by one-way ANOVA with Sidak's multiple comparisons tests. TCRdb stores this immuneACCESS table with in-frame sequences only. Part of the clones is absent; in the studies checked, under half of the shortfall reflects unresolved V genes, and no reason is known for the rest. D and trimming were read from the DNA, whereas the V and J calls and clone size are those reported in that table. This sample is represented by more than 100,000 clones; about 90% of them were singletons. The top ten clonotypes cover roughly 20% of the sample.

The time point label on this specimen signifies: baseline before first vaccination. Samples from vaccinated people were obtained from the UK trials COV001 and COV002, which included a single-blind randomized controlled phase 2/3 trial of AZD1222 (ChAdOx1 nCoV-19) in healthy adults. For TCRbeta chain sequencing, PBMC samples were collected from trial participants at day 0 and at day 28 after the second dose. For this clone: Its antigen is unknown. One base away there is no much larger clone; base qualities are not given.

The source was peripheral blood, collected on day 0 of AZD1222 vaccination. The V and J segments used are TRBV18 and TRBJ2-5, and TRBD2 aligns with 10 junction nucleotides. The receptor was isolated from an adult in good health. The CDR3 region has the sequence CASSPLDSGGKETQYF. The DNA sequence reads TGTGCCAGCTCACCACTTGATAGCGGGGGGAAAGAGACCCAGTACTTC.